Below are 17 T cell receptor beta chains sequenced from a single sample in a study of shared clonotypes between healthy human individuals. Produced via immunoSEQ multiplex PCR; TCRdb's table is partial and in-frame only. The sample yields approximately 2.5 million clones, 93% seen once. Sequences were obtained from naive CD4+ T cells from PBMCs. Specified subset: CD45RA+ positively selected. The receptors shown here come from a man aged 18 to 29 in good health. Some clones in this sample may be carry-over from other donors' samples.

This chain links TRBV2 with TRBJ1-2; 9 nucleotides match TRBD1. Losses at the gene ends were 8 bases for V and 5 bases for J; bases not matched to a gene: 12. CDR3 length: 15 amino acids. Germline assignment: CDR1 SNHLY and CDR2 FYNNEI. The CDR3 sequence is CASVTPGQGYYGYTF. The CDR3 bases are TGTGCCAGCGTGACGCCGGGACAGGGATATTATGGCTACACCTTC.

This chain uses TRBV7-2 with TRBJ1-1; 8 bases are a match to TRBD1. Per the germline V gene, CDR1 is SGHTA and CDR2 is FQGNSA. V lost 4 bases, J lost 6 bases, and 7 bases stayed unmatched. The CDR3 has 14 residues. The CDR3 DNA sequence: TGTGCCAGCAGCTCCTGGACAGGGTATGCTGAAGCTTTCTTT. This encodes CASSSWTGYAEAFF.

The gene calls are TRBV7-6 and TRBJ2-5; a possible D gene is TRBD1 (6 bases). V lost 1 base and J lost 1, with 13 bases in between. The CDR3 has 16 amino acids. The germline V gene encodes CDR1 SGHVS and CDR2 FNYEAQ. The CDR3 nucleotides are TGTGCCAGCAGCTTAGACAGGGAATGGGGCCAAGAGACCCAGTACTTC. Amino acid sequence: CASSLDREWGQETQYF. Full variable domain (rest looked up from reference TRBV7-6 and TRBJ2-5): GAGVSQSPRYKVTKRGQDVALRCDPISGHVSLYWYRQALGQGPEFLTYFNYEAQQDKSGLPNDRFSAERPEGSISTLTIQRTEQRDSAMYRCASSLDREWGQETQYFGPGTRLLVL.

The rearrangement links TRBV10-2 to TRBJ2-5, with 8 bases lining up with TRBD1. The V gene end was trimmed by 8 bases and the J gene end by 3 bases; junction bases not matched to a gene: 2. Germline CDR1 is WSHSY and CDR2 is SAAADI. The CDR3 is 12 amino acids. Here the CDR3 DNA reads TGCGCCAGCCAGGGGGCCGAAGAGACCCAGTACTTC. Its translation is CASQGAEETQYF.

V usage is TRBV6-6 and J usage is TRBJ2-7, with no clear D. The CDR3 extends over 14 amino acids. V was clipped by 8 bases and J by 7 bases, with 21 bases between them. CDR1 and CDR2 (germline): MNHNY, SVGAGI (reference sequence). CDR3 DNA: TGTGCCAGCTCCGCCCGTTCGACCAAGGAGGAGCAGTACTTC. This gives the protein CASSARSTKEEQYF.

In regard to this clone: In the same sample, other DNA sequences code for this CDR3. V usage is TRBV28 and J usage is TRBJ1-3; D gene uncertain. Between the trimmed V and J ends, which lost 10 bases and 0 bases, there was a span of 7 bases. Germline V gene data show CDR1 as MDHEN and CDR2 as SYDVKM. The CDR3 is 12 amino acids. The DNA for the CDR3 is TGTGCCATTGTATCCTCTGGAAACACCATATATTTT. Translating it yields CAIVSSGNTIYF.

This chain uses TRBV15 with TRBJ1-2, with D hard to call. V was cut by 5 bases and J by 1 base, with 14 bases left in between. From germline, CDR1 is LNHNV and CDR2 YYDKDF (reference sequence). The CDR3 is made up of 15 amino acids. CDR3 residues: CATSRGLLHNYGYTF. CDR3 in DNA: TGTGCCACCAGCCGAGGACTCCTCCATAACTATGGCTACACCTTC.

This sequence joins TRBV15 and TRBJ1-3; TRBD1 might be the D (5 bases). With 6 bases removed from V and 3 bases from J, the gap between germline ends came to 12 bases. Germline CDR1 and CDR2: LNHNV and YYDKDF (reference sequence). The CDR3 has 14 residues. The CDR3 DNA is TGTGCCACCAGTCGGGACGGCCTTGGAAACACCATATATTTT. It is translated as CATSRDGLGNTIYF.

This chain connects TRBV4-2 to TRBJ1-3; tentatively, D is TRBD1 (5 bases). CDR1 is LGHNA, CDR2 YNFKEQ, per germline. The CDR3 has 15 residues. The V end was cut by 0 bases, the J end by 4 bases, with 10 bases between. CDR3 in amino acids: CASSQETGAGNTIYF. CDR3 in DNA: TGTGCCAGCAGCCAAGAAACAGGAGCGGGAAACACCATATATTTT.

The genes are TRBV18 and TRBJ2-3; no clear D gene. CDR1 and CDR2 (germline): KGHSH, LQKENI. This CDR3 is built from 12 residues. The V and J ends lost 0 bases and 8 bases respectively, with 6 bases between them. DNA of the CDR3: TGTGCCAGCTCACCACCGGAGAGTACGCAGTATTTT. Encoded protein: CASSPPESTQYF.

This chain joins TRBV30 and TRBJ1-4; no firm D call. CDR1 is GTSNPN, CDR2 SVGIG, per germline (reference sequence). Trimming removed 7 bases from V and 5 bases from J, with 8 bases in between. CDR3 length equals 11 residues. As DNA, the CDR3 is TGTGCCTTAGATAGAAATGAAAAACTGTTTTTT. This translates into CALDRNEKLFF.

The chain couples TRBV6-5 to TRBJ2-5, with D possibly matching TRBD2 (5 bases). Deletions cut 2 bases from V and 7 bases from J, with 17 bases between. Germline loops: CDR1 MNHEY, CDR2 SVGAGI. The CDR3 has 15 residues. CDR3 DNA: TGTGCCAGCAGTTACCGGGGAATCAGCTTTGGGACCCAGTACTTC. This encodes CASSYRGISFGTQYF.

The chain carries TRBV11-2 and TRBJ2-6; D unresolved. The CDR3 extends over 13 amino acids. Germline loops: CDR1 SGHAT, CDR2 FQNNGV. The V end lost 5 bases, the J end lost 4 bases, and 6 bases lay between the germline ends. CDR3: CASSAYGANVLTF. CDR3 bases: TGTGCCAGCAGCGCTTACGGGGCCAACGTCCTGACTTTC.

The chain combines TRBV12-5 with TRBJ1-3; 9 nucleotides align to TRBD1. The CDR3 consists of 17 residues. Trimming removed 3 bases from V and 0 bases from J; junction bases left unmatched: 6. CDR1 LGHNT and CDR2 FRNRAP come from the germline V gene. In DNA form, the CDR3 reads TGTGCTAGTGGTTTTGTACAGGGGGCGATCTCTGGAAACACCATATATTTT. As protein: CASGFVQGAISGNTIYF.

About this clone: This sample includes further DNA sequences coding for the same CDR3. This chain uses TRBV5-1 with TRBJ2-1; no reliable D call. The CDR3 has 15 amino acids. Trimming removed 0 bases at V and 0 bases at J, with 7 bases between. Germline assignment: CDR1 SGHRS and CDR2 YFSETQ. The CDR3 DNA reads TGCGCCAGCAGCTTGGGTCAGAGCTCCTACAATGAGCAGTTCTTC. It translates to CASSLGQSSYNEQFF.

The J gene is TRBJ2-1, the V gene TRBV20-1; TRBD1 is a possible D gene (5 bases). The germline CDR1 and CDR2 sequences are DFQATT and SNEGSKA (reference sequence). V lost 3 bases and J 8 bases, leaving 8 bases between the germline ends. The CDR3 totals 11 residues. CDR3 residues: CSASSGHEQFF. The DNA for the CDR3 is TGCAGTGCTAGCTCAGGGCATGAGCAGTTCTTC.

This chain links TRBV14 with TRBJ1-3, with D uncertain. CDR3 length: 12 residues. The ends were cut back, 5 bases at V and 4 bases at J, with 6 bases in the middle. From germline, CDR1 is SGHDN and CDR2 FVKESK. CDR3 region: CASSTAGNTIYF. The CDR3 region has the DNA TGTGCCAGCAGCACGGCCGGAAACACCATATATTTT. Full variable domain (remainder filled in from reference TRBV14 and TRBJ1-3): EAGVTQFPSHSVIEKGQTVTLRCDPISGHDNLYWYRRVMGKEIKFLLHFVKESKQDESGMPNNRFLAERTGGTYSTLKVQPAELEDSGVYFCASSTAGNTIYFGEGSWLTVV.